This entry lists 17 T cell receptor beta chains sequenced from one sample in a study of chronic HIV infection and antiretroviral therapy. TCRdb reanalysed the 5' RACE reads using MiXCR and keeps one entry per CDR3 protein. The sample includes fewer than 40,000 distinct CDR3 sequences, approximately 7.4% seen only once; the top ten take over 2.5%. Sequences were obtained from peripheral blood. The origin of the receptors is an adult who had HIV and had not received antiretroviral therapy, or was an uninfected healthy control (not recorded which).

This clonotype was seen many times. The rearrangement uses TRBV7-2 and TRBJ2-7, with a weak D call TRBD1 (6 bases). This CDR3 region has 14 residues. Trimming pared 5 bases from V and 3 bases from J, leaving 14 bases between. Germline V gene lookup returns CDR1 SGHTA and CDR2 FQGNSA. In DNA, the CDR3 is TGTGCCAGCAGCCCGCGGACAGAGTTCTACGAGCAGTACTTC. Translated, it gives CASSPRTEFYEQYF.

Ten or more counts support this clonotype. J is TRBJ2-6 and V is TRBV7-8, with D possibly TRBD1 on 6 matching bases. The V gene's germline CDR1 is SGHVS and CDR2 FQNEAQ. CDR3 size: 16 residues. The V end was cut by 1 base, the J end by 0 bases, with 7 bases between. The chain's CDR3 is CASSLEGGSGANVLTF. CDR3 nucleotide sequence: TGTGCCAGCAGCTTAGAAGGGGGCTCTGGGGCCAACGTCCTGACTTTC.

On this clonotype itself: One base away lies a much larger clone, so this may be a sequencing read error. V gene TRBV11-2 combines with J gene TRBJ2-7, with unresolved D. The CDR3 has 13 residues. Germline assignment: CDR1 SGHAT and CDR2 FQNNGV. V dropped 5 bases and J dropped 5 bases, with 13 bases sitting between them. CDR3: CASSQQPRDEQYF. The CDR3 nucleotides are TGTGCCAGCAGCCAACAGCCCCGAGACGAGCAGTACTTC.

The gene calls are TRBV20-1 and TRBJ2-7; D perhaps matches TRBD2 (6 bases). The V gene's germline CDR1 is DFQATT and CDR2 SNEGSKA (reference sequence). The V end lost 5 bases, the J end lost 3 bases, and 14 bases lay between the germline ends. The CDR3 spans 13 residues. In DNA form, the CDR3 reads TGCAGTGCTTCCGGGGACTTCTTCTACGAGCAGTACTTC. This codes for CSASGDFFYEQYF.

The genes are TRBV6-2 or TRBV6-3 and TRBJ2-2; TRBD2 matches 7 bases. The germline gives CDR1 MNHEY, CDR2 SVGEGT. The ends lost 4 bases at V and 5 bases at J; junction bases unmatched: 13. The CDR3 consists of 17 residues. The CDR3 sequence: CASSSLRAGDRTGELFF. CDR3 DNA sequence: TGTGCCAGCAGTTCCCTCCGGGCGGGAGACCGTACCGGGGAGCTGTTTTTT.

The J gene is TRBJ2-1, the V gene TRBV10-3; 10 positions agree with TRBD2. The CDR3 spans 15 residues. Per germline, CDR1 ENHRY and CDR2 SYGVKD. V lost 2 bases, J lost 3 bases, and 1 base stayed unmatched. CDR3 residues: CAISETSGDYNEQFF. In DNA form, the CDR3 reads TGTGCCATCAGTGAGACTAGCGGGGACTACAATGAGCAGTTCTTC.

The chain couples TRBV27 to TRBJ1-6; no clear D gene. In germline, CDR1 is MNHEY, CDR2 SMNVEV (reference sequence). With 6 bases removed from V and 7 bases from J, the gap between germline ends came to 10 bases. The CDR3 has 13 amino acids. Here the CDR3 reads CASRGQRNSPLHF. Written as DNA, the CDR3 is TGTGCCAGCAGAGGCCAGCGGAATTCACCCCTCCACTTT.

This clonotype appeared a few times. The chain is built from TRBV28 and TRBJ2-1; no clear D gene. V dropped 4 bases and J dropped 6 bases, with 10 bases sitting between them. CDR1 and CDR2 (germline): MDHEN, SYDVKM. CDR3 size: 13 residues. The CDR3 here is CASSSRIINEQFF. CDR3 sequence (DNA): TGTGCCAGCAGTTCCAGGATTATCAATGAGCAGTTCTTC.

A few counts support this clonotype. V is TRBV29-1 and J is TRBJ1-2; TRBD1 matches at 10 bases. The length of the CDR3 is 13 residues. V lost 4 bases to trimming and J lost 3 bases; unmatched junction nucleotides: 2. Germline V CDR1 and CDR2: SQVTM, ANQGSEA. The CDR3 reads CSVATGGDYGYTF. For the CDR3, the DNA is TGCAGCGTTGCGACAGGGGGCGACTATGGCTACACCTTC.

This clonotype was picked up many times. The CDR3 spells CASSQDRGSSTDTQYF. CDR3 in DNA: TGCGCCAGCAGCCAAGATCGGGGATCTAGCACAGATACGCAGTATTTT. The V gene is TRBV4-1, the J gene TRBJ2-3, with a weak D call TRBD2 (5 bases). V dropped 0 bases and J dropped 0 bases, with 10 bases sitting between them. The CDR3 sequence is 16 residues long. CDR1 is MGHRA and CDR2 is YSYEKL in the germline V gene.

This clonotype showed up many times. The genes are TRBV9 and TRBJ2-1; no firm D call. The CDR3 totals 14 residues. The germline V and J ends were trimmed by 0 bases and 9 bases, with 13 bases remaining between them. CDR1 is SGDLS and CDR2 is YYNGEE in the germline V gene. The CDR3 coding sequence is TGTGCCAGCAGCGTAGGTAGCCTGATGGGTGAGCAGTTCTTC. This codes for CASSVGSLMGEQFF.

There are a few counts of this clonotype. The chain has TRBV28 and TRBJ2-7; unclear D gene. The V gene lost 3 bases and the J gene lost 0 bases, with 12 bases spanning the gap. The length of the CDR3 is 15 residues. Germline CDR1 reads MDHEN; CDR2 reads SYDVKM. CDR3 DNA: TGTGCCAGCAGTTTTTCGAGTCAGAGCTCCTACGAGCAGTACTTC. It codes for CASSFSSQSSYEQYF. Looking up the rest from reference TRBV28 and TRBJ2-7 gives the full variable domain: DVKVTQSSRYLVKRTGEKVFLECVQDMDHENMFWYRQDPGLGLRLIYFSYDVKMKEKGDIPEGYSVSREKKERFSLILESASTNQTSMYLCASSFSSQSSYEQYFGPGTRLTVT.

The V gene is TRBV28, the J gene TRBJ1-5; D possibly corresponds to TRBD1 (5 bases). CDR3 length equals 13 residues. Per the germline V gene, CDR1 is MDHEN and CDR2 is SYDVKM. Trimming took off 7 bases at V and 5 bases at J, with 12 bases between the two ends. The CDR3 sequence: CASKPGLYQPQHF. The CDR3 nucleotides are TGTGCCAGCAAACCAGGGCTGTATCAGCCCCAGCATTTT.

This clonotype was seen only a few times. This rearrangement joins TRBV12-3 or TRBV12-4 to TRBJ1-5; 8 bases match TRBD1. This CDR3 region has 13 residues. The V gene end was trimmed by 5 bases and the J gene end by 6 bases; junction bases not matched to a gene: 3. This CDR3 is CASSVDRAQPQHF. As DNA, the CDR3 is TGTGCCAGCAGTGTGGACAGGGCTCAGCCCCAGCATTTT.

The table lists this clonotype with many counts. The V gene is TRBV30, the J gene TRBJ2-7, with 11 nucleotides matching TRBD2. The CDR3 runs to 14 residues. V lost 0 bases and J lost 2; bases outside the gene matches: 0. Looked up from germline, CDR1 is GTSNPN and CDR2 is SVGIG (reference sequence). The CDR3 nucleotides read TGTGCCTGGAGTGTTAGCGGGAGGGCCTACGAGCAGTACTTC. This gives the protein CAWSVSGRAYEQYF.

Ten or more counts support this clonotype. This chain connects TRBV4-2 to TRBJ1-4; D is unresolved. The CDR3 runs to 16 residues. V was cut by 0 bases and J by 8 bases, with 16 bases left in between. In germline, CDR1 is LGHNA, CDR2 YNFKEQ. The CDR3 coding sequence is TGTGCCAGCAGCCAAGATGTGAGTAGTCGAGGCGAAAAACTGTTTTTT. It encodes CASSQDVSSRGEKLFF.

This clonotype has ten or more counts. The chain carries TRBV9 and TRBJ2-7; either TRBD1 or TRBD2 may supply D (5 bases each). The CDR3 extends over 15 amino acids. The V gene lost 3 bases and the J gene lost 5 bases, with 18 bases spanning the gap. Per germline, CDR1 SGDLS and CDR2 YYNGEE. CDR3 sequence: CASSATGRLIDEQYF. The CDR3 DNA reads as TGTGCCAGCAGCGCCACGGGACGCCTGATCGACGAGCAGTACTTC.